The present T cell receptor (beta chain) was sequenced within a study of cytomegalovirus exposure and HLA in healthy donors. 60 Vbeta and 13 Jbeta primers were used in PCR. Assay: immunoSEQ multiplex PCR; the TCRdb copy retains only in-frame clones and omits some. Found here are just over 60,000 clones, around 87% of them singletons; the top ten hold roughly 1.5%. Germline V lookup: CDR1 WSHSY, CDR2 SAAADI. The CDR3 spans 16 residues. The J segment lost 0 bases and the V segment lost 6 bases, leaving 10 bases of the junction unmatched. This chain connects TRBV10-2 to TRBJ1-1, with 7 bases that match TRBD1. The source is a man aged 18 to 35 in good health and CMV-seronegative. Material for sequencing was PBMCs. CDR3 region: CASSPSHRGVNTEAFF. For the CDR3, the DNA is TGCGCCAGCAGCCCGAGTCACAGGGGTGTGAACACTGAAGCTTTCTTT.